This T cell receptor (beta chain) is drawn from a study of blood T cell repertoires in COVID-19. Study-level background: From T cells, B-cell-depleted T cells, or PBMCs came the material, which was cDNA or gDNA.

Which cohort a participant joined came from the clinical history participants gave. This clone turned up a few times. The data were produced by immunoSEQ multiplex PCR, yet TCRdb's version contains in-frame clones alone and is incomplete. The sample comprises some 200,000 clones, about nine tenths of which are singletons, and about 0.8% rests with the top ten. J gave up 0 bases and V 4 bases, and 5 bases lay outside the gene matches. CDR3 size: 15 residues. CDR1 is MDHEN, CDR2 SYDVKM, per germline. The J gene is TRBJ1-1, the V gene TRBV28, with 7 bases matching TRBD1. This sequence was found in a woman aged 18-35 years who had recovered from COVID-19. The sequencing sample was made of PBMCs or T cells enriched from blood (not recorded which). Here the CDR3 reads CASSSTGFMNTEAFF. As DNA, the CDR3 is TGTGCCAGCAGTTCGACAGGGTTTATGAACACTGAAGCTTTCTTT.